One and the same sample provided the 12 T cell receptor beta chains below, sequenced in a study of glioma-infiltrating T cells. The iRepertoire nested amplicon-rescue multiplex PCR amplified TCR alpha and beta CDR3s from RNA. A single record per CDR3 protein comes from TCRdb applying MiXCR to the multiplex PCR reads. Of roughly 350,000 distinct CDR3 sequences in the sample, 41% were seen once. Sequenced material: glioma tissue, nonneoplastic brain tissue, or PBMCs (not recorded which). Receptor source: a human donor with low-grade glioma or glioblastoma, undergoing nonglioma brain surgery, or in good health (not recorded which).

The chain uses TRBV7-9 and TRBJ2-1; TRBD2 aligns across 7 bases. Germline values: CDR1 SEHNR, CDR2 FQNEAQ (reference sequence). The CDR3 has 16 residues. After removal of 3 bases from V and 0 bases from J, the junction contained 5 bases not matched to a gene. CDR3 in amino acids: CASSFTSATSYNEQFF. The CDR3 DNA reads TGTGCCAGCAGCTTTACTAGCGCGACCTCCTACAATGAGCAGTTCTTC.

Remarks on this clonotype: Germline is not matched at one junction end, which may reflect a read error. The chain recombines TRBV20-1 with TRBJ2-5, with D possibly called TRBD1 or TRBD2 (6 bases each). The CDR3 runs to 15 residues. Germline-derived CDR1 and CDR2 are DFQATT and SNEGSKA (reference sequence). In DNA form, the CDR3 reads TGCAGTGATAGAGATAGTGGAAAGGGGGGAGAGACCCAGTACTTC. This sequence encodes CSDRDSGKGGETQYF.

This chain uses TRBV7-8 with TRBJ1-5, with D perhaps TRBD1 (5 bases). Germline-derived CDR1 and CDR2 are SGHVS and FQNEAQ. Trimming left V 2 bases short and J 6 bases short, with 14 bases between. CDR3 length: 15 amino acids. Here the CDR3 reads CASSLRSGPGQPQHF. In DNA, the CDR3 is TGTGCCAGCAGCTTAAGATCGGGGCCCGGTCAGCCCCAGCATTTT.

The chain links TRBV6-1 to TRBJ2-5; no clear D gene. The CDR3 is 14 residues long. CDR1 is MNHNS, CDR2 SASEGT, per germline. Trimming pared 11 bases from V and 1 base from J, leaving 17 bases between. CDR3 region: CALKAEAPQETQYF. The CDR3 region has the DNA TGTGCCCTCAAAGCAGAGGCGCCCCAAGAGACCCAGTACTTC.

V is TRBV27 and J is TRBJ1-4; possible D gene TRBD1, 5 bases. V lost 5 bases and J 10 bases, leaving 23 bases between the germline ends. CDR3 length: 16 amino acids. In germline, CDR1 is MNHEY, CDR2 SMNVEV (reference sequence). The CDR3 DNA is TGTGCCAGCAGTCTCGGTGGGGGGGTGGGAGTTGGAAAACTGTTTTTT. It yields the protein CASSLGGGVGVGKLFF.

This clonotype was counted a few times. The CDR3 coding sequence is TGCGCCAGCAGCCGACTTACTAGCGGTTCCTACAATGAGCAGTTCTTC. Residues: CASSRLTSGSYNEQFF. V usage is TRBV4-1 and J usage is TRBJ2-1; 8 bases fit TRBD2. The germline gives CDR1 MGHRA, CDR2 YSYEKL. The V segment lost 4 bases and the J segment 1 base; nucleotides outside the gene matches: 6. The CDR3 is 16 residues long.

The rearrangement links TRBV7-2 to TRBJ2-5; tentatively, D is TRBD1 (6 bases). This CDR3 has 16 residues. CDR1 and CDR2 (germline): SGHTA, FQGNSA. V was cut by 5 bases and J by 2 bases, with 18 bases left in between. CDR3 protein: CASSLWTELAQETQYF. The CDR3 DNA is TGTGCCAGCAGCCTTTGGACAGAATTGGCGCAAGAGACCCAGTACTTC. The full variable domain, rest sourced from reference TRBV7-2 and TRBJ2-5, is GAGVSQSPSNKVTEKGKDVELRCDPISGHTALYWYRQSLGQGLEFLIYFQGNSAPDKSGLPSDRFSAERTGGSVSTLTIQRTQQEDSAVYLCASSLWTELAQETQYFGPGTRLLVL.

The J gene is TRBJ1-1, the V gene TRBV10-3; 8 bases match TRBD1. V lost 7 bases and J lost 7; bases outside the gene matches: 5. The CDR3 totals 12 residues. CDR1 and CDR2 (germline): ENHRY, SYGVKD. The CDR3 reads CAITSTGDEAFF. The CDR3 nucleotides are TGTGCCATCACCTCGACAGGGGATGAAGCTTTCTTT.

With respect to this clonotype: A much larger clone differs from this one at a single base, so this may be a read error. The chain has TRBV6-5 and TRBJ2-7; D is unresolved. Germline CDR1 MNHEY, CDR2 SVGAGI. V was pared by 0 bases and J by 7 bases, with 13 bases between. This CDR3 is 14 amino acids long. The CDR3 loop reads CASSYSAPRDEQYF. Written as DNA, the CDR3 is TGTGCCAGCAGTTACTCGGCTCCTAGGGATGAGCAGTACTTC.

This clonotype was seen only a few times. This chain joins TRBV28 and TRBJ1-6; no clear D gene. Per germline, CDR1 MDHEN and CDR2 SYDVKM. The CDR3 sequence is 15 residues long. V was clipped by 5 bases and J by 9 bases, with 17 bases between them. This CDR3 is CASSTSLGQSSPLHF. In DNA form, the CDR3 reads TGTGCCAGCAGTACATCTCTTGGGCAAAGTTCACCCCTCCACTTT.

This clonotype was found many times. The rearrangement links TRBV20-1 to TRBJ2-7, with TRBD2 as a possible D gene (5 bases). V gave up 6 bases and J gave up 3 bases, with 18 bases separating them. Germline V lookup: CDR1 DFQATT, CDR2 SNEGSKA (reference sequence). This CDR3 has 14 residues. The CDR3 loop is CSAPEVPGNYEQYF. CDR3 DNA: TGCAGTGCCCCGGAAGTGCCGGGGAACTACGAGCAGTACTTC.

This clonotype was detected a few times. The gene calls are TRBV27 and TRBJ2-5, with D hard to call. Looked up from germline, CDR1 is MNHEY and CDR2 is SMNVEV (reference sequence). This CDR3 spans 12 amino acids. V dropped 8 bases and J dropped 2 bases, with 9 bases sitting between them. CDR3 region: CASGLIQETQYF. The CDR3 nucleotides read TGTGCCAGCGGTCTAATTCAAGAGACCCAGTACTTC.